This T cell receptor (beta chain) came from a study of beta chain features in type 1 diabetes. Every bit of the isolated RNA underwent reverse transcription, so sequencing read expressed TCRB transcripts. Method: immunoSEQ multiplex PCR; TCRdb's copy keeps in-frame clones and lacks some. This sample has more than 300,000 clones, with roughly 8.8% found just once. Germline values: CDR1 MNHEY, CDR2 SMNVEV (reference sequence). The CDR3 covers 12 residues. V dropped 10 bases and J dropped 1 base, with 10 bases sitting between them. This clone was observed a handful of times. What it binds is not known. Study conclusions and caveats: Patients and controls would be equally affected if PCR favored shorter templates. Within each of all four CD4+ subsets, Type 1 diabetes patients had TCRB CDR3s that were moderately but significantly shorter.

The specimen was central memory CD4+ T cells from blood. The receptor was isolated from a man aged 30-40 years with type 1 diabetes. The rearrangement joins TRBV27 to TRBJ1-1, with D unresolved. The CDR3 DNA follows: TGTGCCATTGGGTCTTCGAACACTGAAGCTTTCTTT. Protein product: CAIGSSNTEAFF.